The subject of this entry is one T cell receptor beta chain. As yet, its antigen is unknown. Trimming cost V 6 bases and J 6 bases; bases outside gene matches: 4. Germline V gene lookup returns CDR1 LGHNT and CDR2 FRNRAP. The length of the CDR3 is 12 residues. Produced via immunoSEQ multiplex PCR; TCRdb's table is partial and in-frame only. The sample has 250,000 to 350,000 clones; approximately 86% are singletons. The source of the sample is a study of cytomegalovirus exposure and HLA in healthy donors. About the study: The use of the same platform for the approximately 130 validation repertoires and the roughly 680 first-cohort repertoires was reported by a later analysis. The study's findings and limits: While the bulk of TCR sequences proved rare, some public TCRs turned up in many donors. Altogether, some 170 TCR beta chains were recorded as cytomegalovirus-associated. Testing in vitro showed three CMV-associated chains specific for CMV antigens.

The chain carries TRBV12-5 and TRBJ2-7; 8 bases line up with TRBD1. The source of this sequence is a woman aged 25-40 years in good health and CMV-seropositive. Sequenced: PBMCs. For the CDR3, the DNA is TGTGCTAGTGGACAGGGGGGAGGCGAGCAGTACTTC. Translating gives CASGQGGGEQYF.